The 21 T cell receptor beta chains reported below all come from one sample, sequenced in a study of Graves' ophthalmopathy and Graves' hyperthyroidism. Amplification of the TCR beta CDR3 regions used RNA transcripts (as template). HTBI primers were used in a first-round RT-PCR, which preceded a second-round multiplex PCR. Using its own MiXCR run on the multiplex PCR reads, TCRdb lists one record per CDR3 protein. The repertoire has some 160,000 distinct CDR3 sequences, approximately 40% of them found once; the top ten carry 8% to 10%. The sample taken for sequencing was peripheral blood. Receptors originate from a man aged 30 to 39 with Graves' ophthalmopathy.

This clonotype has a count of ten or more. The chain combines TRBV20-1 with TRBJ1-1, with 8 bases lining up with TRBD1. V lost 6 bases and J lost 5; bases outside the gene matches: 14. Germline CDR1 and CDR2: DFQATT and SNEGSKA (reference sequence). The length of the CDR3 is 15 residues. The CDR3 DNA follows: TGCAGTGCCATGGCAGAAGGACAGGGTTTTACTGAAGCTTTCTTT. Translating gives CSAMAEGQGFTEAFF.

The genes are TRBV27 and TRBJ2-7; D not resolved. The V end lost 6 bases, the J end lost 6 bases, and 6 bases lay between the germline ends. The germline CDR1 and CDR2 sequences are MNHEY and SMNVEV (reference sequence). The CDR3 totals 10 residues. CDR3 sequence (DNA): TGTGCCAGCAGGGTTGGCGAGCAGTACTTC. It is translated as CASRVGEQYF.

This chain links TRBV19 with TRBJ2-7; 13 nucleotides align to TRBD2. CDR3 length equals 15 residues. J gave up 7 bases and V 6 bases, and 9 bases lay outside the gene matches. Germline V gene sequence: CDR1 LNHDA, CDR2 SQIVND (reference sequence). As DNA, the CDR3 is TGTGCCAGTAGCTATACTAGCGGGAGGGCCGAAGAGCAGTACTTC. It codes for CASSYTSGRAEEQYF.

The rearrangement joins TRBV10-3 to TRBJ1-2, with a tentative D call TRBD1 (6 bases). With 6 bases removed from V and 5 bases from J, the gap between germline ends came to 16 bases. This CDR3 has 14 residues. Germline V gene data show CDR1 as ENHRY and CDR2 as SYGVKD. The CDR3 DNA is TGTGCCATCAGCGAAAGAGGTCAGGGGTATGGCTACACCTTC. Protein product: CAISERGQGYGYTF.

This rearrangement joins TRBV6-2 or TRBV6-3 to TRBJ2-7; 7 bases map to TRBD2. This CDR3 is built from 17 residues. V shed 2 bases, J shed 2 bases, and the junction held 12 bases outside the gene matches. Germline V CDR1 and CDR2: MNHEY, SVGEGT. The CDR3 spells CASSYDPWAGDPYEQYF. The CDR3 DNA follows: TGTGCCAGCAGTTACGACCCCTGGGCGGGGGACCCCTACGAGCAGTACTTC.

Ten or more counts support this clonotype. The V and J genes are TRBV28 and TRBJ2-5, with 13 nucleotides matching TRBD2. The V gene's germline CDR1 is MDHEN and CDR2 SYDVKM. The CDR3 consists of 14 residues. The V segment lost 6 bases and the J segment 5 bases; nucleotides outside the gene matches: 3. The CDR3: CASSRTSGSETQYF. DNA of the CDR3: TGTGCCAGCAGCCGGACTAGCGGGAGTGAGACCCAGTACTTC.

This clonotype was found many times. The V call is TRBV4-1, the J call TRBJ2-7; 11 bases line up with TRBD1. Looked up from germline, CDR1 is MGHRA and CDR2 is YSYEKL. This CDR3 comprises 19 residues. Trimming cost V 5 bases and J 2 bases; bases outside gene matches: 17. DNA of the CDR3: TGCGCCAGCAGCTCGACCAGGGACAGGGGGAAGAGTGCACCCTACGAGCAGTACTTC. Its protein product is CASSSTRDRGKSAPYEQYF.

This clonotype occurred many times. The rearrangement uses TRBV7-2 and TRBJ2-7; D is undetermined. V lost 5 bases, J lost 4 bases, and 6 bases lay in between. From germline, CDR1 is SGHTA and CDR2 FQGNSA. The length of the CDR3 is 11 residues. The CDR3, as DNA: TGTGCCAGCAGCCCCGAATACGAGCAGTACTTC. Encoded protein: CASSPEYEQYF. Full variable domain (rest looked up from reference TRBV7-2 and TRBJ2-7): GAGVSQSPSNKVTEKGKDVELRCDPISGHTALYWYRQSLGQGLEFLIYFQGNSAPDKSGLPSDRFSAERTGGSVSTLTIQRTQQEDSAVYLCASSPEYEQYFGPGTRLTVT.

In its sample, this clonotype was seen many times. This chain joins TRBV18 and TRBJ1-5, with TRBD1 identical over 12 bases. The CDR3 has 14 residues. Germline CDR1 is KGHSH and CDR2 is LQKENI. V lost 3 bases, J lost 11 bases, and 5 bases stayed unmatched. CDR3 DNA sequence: TGTGCCAGCTCACCGAAGGGACAGGGGGCCTCCCAGCATTTT. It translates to CASSPKGQGASQHF. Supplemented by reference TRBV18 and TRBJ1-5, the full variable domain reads NAGVMQNPRHLVRRRGQEARLRCSPMKGHSHVYWYRQLPEEGLKFMVYLQKENIIDESGMPKERFSAEFPKEGPSILRIQQVVRGDSAAYFCASSPKGQGASQHFGDGTRLSIL.

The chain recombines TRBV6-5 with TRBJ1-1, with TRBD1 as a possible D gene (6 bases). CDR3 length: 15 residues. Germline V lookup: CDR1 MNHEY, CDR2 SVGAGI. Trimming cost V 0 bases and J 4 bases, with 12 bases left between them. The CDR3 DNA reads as TGTGCCAGCAGTTACTCTCGGGGGCTGAGCACTGAAGCTTTCTTT. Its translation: CASSYSRGLSTEAFF.

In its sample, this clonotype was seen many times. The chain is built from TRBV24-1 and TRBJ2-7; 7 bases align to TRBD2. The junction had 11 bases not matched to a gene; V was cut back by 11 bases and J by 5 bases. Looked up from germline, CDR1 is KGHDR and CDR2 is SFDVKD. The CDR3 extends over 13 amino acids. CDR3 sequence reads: CAISGGGSNEQYF. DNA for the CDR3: TGTGCCATTTCGGGGGGAGGGTCTAACGAGCAGTACTTC.

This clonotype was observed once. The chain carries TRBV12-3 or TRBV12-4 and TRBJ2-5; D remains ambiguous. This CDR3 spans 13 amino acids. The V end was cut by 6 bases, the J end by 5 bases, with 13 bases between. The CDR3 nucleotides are TGTGCCAGCAGCCTCATCGAAGGCGAGACCCAGTACTTC. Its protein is CASSLIEGETQYF.

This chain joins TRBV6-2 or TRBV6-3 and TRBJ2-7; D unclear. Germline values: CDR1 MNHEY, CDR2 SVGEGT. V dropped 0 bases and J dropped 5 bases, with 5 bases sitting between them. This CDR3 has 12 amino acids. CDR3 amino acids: CASSYSPNEQYF. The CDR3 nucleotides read TGTGCCAGCAGTTACTCGCCAAACGAGCAGTACTTC.

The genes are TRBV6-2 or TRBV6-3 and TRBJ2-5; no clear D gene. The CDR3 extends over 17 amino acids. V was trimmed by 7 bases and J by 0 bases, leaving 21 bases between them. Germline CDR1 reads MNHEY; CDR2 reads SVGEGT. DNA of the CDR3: TGTGCCAGCACCTACTCACTCGCGGCGGAGTACCAAGAGACCCAGTACTTC. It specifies CASTYSLAAEYQETQYF.

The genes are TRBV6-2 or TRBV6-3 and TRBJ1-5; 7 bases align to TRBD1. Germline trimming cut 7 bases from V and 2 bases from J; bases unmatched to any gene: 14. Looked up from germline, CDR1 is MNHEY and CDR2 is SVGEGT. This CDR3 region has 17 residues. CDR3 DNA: TGTGCCAGCACTTGGGACTCAAGGGGGCCTGGCAATCAGCCCCAGCATTTT. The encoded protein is CASTWDSRGPGNQPQHF.

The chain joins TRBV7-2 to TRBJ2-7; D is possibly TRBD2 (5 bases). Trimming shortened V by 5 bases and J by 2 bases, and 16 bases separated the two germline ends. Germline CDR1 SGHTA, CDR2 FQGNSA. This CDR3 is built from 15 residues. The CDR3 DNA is TGTGCCAGCAGCGCTGAAGTCGCGGGTACCTACGAGCAGTACTTC. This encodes CASSAEVAGTYEQYF. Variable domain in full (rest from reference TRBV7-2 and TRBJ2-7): GAGVSQSPSNKVTEKGKDVELRCDPISGHTALYWYRQSLGQGLEFLIYFQGNSAPDKSGLPSDRFSAERTGGSVSTLTIQRTQQEDSAVYLCASSAEVAGTYEQYFGPGTRLTVT.

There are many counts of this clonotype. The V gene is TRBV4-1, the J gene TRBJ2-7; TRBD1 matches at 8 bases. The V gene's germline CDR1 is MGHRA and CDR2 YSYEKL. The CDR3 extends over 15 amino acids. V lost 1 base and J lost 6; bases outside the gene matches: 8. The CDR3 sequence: CASSQVGTGGIEQYF. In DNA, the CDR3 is TGCGCCAGCAGCCAAGTCGGGACAGGCGGGATCGAGCAGTACTTC.

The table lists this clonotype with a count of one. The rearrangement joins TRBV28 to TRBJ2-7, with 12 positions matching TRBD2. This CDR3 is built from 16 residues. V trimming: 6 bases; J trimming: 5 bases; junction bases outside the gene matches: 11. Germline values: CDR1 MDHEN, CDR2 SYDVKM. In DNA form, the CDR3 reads TGTGCCAGCAGACTAGGGCTAGCGGGAGGGTGGAACGAGCAGTACTTC. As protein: CASRLGLAGGWNEQYF.

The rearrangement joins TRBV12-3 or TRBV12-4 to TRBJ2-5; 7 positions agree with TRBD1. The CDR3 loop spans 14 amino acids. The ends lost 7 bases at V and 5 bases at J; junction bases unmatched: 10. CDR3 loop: CASMGSGGKETQYF. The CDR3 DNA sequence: TGTGCCAGCATGGGTTCAGGGGGAAAGGAGACCCAGTACTTC.

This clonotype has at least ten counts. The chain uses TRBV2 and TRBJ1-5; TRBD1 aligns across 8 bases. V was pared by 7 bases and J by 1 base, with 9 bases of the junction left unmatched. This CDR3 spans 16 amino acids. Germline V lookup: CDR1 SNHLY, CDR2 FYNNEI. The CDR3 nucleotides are TGTGCCAGCACCCTTGGACAGGGAATAAGCAATCAGCCCCAGCATTTT. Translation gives CASTLGQGISNQPQHF.

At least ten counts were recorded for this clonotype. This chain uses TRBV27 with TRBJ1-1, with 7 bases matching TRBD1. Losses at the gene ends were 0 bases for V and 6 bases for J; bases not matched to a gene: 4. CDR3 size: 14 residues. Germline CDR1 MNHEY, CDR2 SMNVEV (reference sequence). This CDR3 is CASSLSHRGPEAFF. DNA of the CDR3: TGTGCCAGCAGTTTATCCCACAGGGGCCCTGAAGCTTTCTTT.